This TCR beta chain was sequenced during a study of T cell changes during pregnancy in multiple sclerosis. In germline, CDR1 is MNHEY, CDR2 SMNVEV (reference sequence). V lost 5 bases and J lost 0, with 10 bases in between. This CDR3 is 14 amino acids long. Produced via immunoSEQ multiplex PCR; TCRdb's table is partial and in-frame only. The sample shows 85,000 to 90,000 clones, 94% of them seen only once. This clone was counted a few times. The specimen comprised peripheral blood, sampled after pregnancy. This receptor was identified in a female donor in good health, enrolled as a control in a pregnancy study. The chain uses TRBV27 and TRBJ2-5; D not certain. CDR3 loop: CASSPVDNQETQYF. The CDR3 nucleotides are TGTGCCAGCAGTCCCGTCGACAACCAAGAGACCCAGTACTTC.